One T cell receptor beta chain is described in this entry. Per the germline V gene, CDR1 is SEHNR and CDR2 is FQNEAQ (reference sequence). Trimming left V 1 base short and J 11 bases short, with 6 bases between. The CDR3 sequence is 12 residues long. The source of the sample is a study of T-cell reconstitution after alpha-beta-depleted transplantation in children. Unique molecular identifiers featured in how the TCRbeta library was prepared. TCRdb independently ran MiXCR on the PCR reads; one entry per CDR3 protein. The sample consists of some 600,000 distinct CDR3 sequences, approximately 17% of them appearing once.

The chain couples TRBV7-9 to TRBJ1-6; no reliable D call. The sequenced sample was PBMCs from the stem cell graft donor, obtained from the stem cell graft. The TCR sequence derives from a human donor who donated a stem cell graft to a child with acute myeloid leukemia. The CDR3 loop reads CASSLESTPLHF. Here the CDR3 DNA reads TGTGCCAGCAGCTTAGAGTCGACACCCCTCCACTTT. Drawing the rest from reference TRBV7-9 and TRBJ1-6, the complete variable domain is DTGVSQNPRHKITKRGQNVTFRCDPISEHNRLYWYRQTLGQGPEFLTYFQNEAQLEKSRLLSDRFSAERPKGSFSTLEIQRTEQGDSAMYLCASSLESTPLHFGNGTRLTVT.